What follows are 3 T cell receptor beta chains derived from one specimen sequenced in a study of PD-1 blockade in classical Hodgkin lymphoma. This table comes from immunoSEQ multiplex PCR, and its TCRdb copy is limited to in-frame clones, with some not included. The sample contains approximately 44,000 clones, about 72% of which appear only once. Patients all relapsed after autologous stem cell transplantation, and there was variation in brentuximab vedotin exposure. The sequencing here drew on peripheral blood mononuclear cells (PBMCs), taken at baseline. The receptors were gathered from a human donor with classical Hodgkin lymphoma.

This clone was seen only a few times. The genes are TRBV19 and TRBJ2-7, with a possible D match to TRBD2 (6 bases). Germline V lookup: CDR1 LNHDA, CDR2 SQIVND (reference sequence). CDR3 length: 14 amino acids. Trimming removed 5 bases from V and 4 bases from J, with 15 bases in between. CDR3 nucleotide sequence: TGTGCCAGTAGTGTCCGGGATGGGGGGTACGAGCAGTACTTC. Its protein product is CASSVRDGGYEQYF.

The rearrangement uses TRBV14 and TRBJ1-1; D is uncertain. V was clipped by 2 bases and J by 11 bases, with 18 bases between them. CDR1 is SGHDN and CDR2 is FVKESK in the germline V gene. The CDR3 extends over 14 amino acids. CDR3 region: CASSQSRASLGAFF. CDR3 DNA: TGTGCCAGCAGCCAATCAAGGGCCTCTCTCGGCGCTTTCTTT.

The chain carries TRBV18 and TRBJ2-1, with D perhaps being TRBD1 or TRBD2 (5 bases each). This CDR3 has 15 amino acids. Germline V gene sequence: CDR1 KGHSH, CDR2 LQKENI. V was cut by 5 bases and J by 2 bases, with 13 bases left in between. Here the CDR3 DNA reads TGTGCCAGCTCATCGGGAACGGACACCTACAATGAGCAGTTCTTC. This translates into CASSSGTDTYNEQFF.